A selection of T cell receptor beta chains follows, all from one sample in a study of a mutant IDH1 vaccine in newly diagnosed glioma. Antigen specificity for these receptors is unknown. The data were produced by immunoSEQ multiplex PCR, yet TCRdb's version contains in-frame clones alone and is incomplete. Of more than 55,000 clones detected, 82% appear once; the ten largest clones hold roughly 3.2%. Sequenced here: PBMCs, sampled from a glioma patient whose treatment included an IDH1 peptide vaccine. The receptors were gathered from a woman under 30 with glioma. Some clones in this sample may be carry-over from other donors' samples. CDR3s include the opening cysteine and the closing phenylalanine or tryptophan. Fields, in order: J gene, V gene, CDR3 protein.

J gene: TRBJ2-2; V gene: TRBV6-4; CDR3 protein: CASSGSTTGELFF
J gene: TRBJ1-1; V gene: TRBV12-5; CDR3 protein: CASGLEGWDTEAFF
J gene: TRBJ1-2; V gene: TRBV10-3; CDR3 protein: CAISPGTQRDYGYTF
J gene: TRBJ2-1; V gene: TRBV10-1; CDR3 protein: CASSESSFSGRTPYNEQFF
J gene: TRBJ2-7; V gene: TRBV7-6; CDR3 protein: CASSLEGGYEQYF
J gene: TRBJ1-1; V gene: TRBV19; CDR3 protein: CASSRTGVTEAFF
J gene: TRBJ1-2; V gene: TRBV7-9; CDR3 protein: CASSDSENYGYTF
J gene: TRBJ1-1; V gene: TRBV5-1; CDR3 protein: CASSLASGYEAFF
J gene: TRBJ1-3; V gene: TRBV6-5; CDR3 protein: CASSPVRGNTIYF
J gene: TRBJ1-1; V gene: TRBV21-1; CDR3 protein: CASSKEGDLNTEAFF
J gene: TRBJ2-7; V gene: TRBV2; CDR3 protein: CASSPSSYEQYF
J gene: TRBJ1-2; V gene: TRBV5-5; CDR3 protein: CASSTGVNYGYTF
J gene: TRBJ2-4; V gene: TRBV5-4; CDR3 protein: CASRVGGSAKNIQYF
J gene: .; V gene: TRBV19; CDR3 protein: CASSPDRVPIYEQYF
J gene: TRBJ2-2; V gene: TRBV12-5; CDR3 protein: CASGGRGNTGELFF
J gene: TRBJ1-1; V gene: TRBV4-3; CDR3 protein: CASSRRQGGGTEAFF
J gene: TRBJ1-2; V gene: TRBV6-1; CDR3 protein: CASSEGWGINYGYTF
J gene: TRBJ2-5; V gene: TRBV7-8; CDR3 protein: CASSLGPIRPETQYF
J gene: TRBJ1-1; V gene: TRBV4-1; CDR3 protein: CASSQFLGQGATEAFF
J gene: TRBJ2-2; V gene: TRBV5-4; CDR3 protein: CASSPRMTTTNTGELFF
J gene: TRBJ2-5; V gene: TRBV5-5; CDR3 protein: CASRANPQETQYF
J gene: TRBJ2-3; V gene: TRBV5-1; CDR3 protein: CASSLAQRNRGTQYF
J gene: TRBJ1-4; V gene: TRBV7-9; CDR3 protein: CASSDPGGANEKLFF
J gene: TRBJ2-7; V gene: TRBV5-1; CDR3 protein: CASSGGSSTPYEQYF
J gene: TRBJ2-3; V gene: TRBV6-5; CDR3 protein: CASRYGTSDTQYF
J gene: TRBJ2-1; V gene: TRBV6-1; CDR3 protein: CASSTGTVQFF
J gene: TRBJ1-6; V gene: TRBV14; CDR3 protein: CASSQNRGNSPLHF
J gene: TRBJ2-7; V gene: TRBV5-4; CDR3 protein: CASSLGTSGTSYEQYF
J gene: TRBJ1-2; V gene: TRBV5-1; CDR3 protein: CASSLVPFSGYTF
J gene: TRBJ1-1; V gene: TRBV10-3; CDR3 protein: CAISEGDRGRTEAFF
J gene: TRBJ1-1; V gene: TRBV5-1; CDR3 protein: CASSLVRLNTEAFF
J gene: TRBJ1-1; V gene: TRBV10-1; CDR3 protein: CASSVGVNTEAFF
J gene: TRBJ2-2; V gene: TRBV2; CDR3 protein: CASSPSGTGELFF
J gene: TRBJ2-1; V gene: TRBV6-6; CDR3 protein: CASSFGQGAGNEQFF
J gene: TRBJ2-3; V gene: TRBV10-3; CDR3 protein: CAISRLADRADTQYF
J gene: TRBJ2-7; V gene: TRBV5-1; CDR3 protein: CASSLGRNEQYF
J gene: TRBJ1-3; V gene: TRBV28; CDR3 protein: CASRPENGNTIYF
J gene: TRBJ1-1; V gene: TRBV5-4; CDR3 protein: CASSPTGNTEAFF
J gene: TRBJ1-2; V gene: TRBV19; CDR3 protein: CASSMGQGYGYTF
J gene: TRBJ2-5; V gene: TRBV7-7; CDR3 protein: CASSPHWGGGETQYF
J gene: TRBJ2-1; V gene: TRBV29-1; CDR3 protein: CSVLGLAETLSSYNEQFF
J gene: TRBJ2-7; V gene: TRBV5-4; CDR3 protein: CASSFGSQIYEQYF
J gene: TRBJ1-2; V gene: TRBV5-6; CDR3 protein: CASSLEVRGRYGYTF
J gene: TRBJ1-1; V gene: TRBV5-1; CDR3 protein: CASSSGGLSPNEAFF
J gene: TRBJ2-2; V gene: TRBV10-3; CDR3 protein: CATWDGANTGELFF
J gene: TRBJ2-7; V gene: TRBV5-4; CDR3 protein: CASSLPGAAYEQYF
J gene: TRBJ2-1; V gene: TRBV4-2; CDR3 protein: CASSQTSGSYEQFF
J gene: TRBJ2-1; V gene: TRBV4-2; CDR3 protein: CASSQRLAQPTYNEQFF
J gene: TRBJ1-1; V gene: TRBV2; CDR3 protein: CASCVGAGATEAFF
J gene: TRBJ2-2; V gene: TRBV6-1; CDR3 protein: CATRPGTELFF
J gene: TRBJ2-7; V gene: TRBV15; CDR3 protein: CATSSRQPGEQYF
J gene: TRBJ1-6; V gene: TRBV15; CDR3 protein: CATSRERGTGDSPLHF
J gene: TRBJ1-5; V gene: TRBV9; CDR3 protein: CASSVVPDQPQHF
J gene: TRBJ1-1; V gene: TRBV27; CDR3 protein: CASSRTSGTEAFF
J gene: TRBJ2-7; V gene: TRBV11-1; CDR3 protein: CASSRGQGTTYEQYF